This T cell receptor (beta chain) was documented in a study of blood T cell repertoires in COVID-19. Looking at the study overall: Acute and convalescent COVID-19 samples came from the United States, Italy and Spain.

The CDR3 runs to 14 residues. The V end lost 7 bases, the J end lost 0 bases, and 13 bases lay between the germline ends. CDR1 SNHLY and CDR2 FYNNEI come from the germline V gene. Produced via immunoSEQ multiplex PCR; TCRdb's table is partial and in-frame only. The table shows 150,000 to 180,000 clones, with roughly nine tenths occurring only once. The receptor's source is a woman aged 70-85 years with acute or convalescent COVID-19. Sequencing used peripheral blood. The rearrangement joins TRBV2 to TRBJ2-7, with TRBD1 as a possible D gene (5 bases). CDR3 residues: CASTTDSSSYEQYF. The CDR3 DNA follows: TGTGCCAGCACCACCGACAGCAGCTCCTACGAGCAGTACTTC.